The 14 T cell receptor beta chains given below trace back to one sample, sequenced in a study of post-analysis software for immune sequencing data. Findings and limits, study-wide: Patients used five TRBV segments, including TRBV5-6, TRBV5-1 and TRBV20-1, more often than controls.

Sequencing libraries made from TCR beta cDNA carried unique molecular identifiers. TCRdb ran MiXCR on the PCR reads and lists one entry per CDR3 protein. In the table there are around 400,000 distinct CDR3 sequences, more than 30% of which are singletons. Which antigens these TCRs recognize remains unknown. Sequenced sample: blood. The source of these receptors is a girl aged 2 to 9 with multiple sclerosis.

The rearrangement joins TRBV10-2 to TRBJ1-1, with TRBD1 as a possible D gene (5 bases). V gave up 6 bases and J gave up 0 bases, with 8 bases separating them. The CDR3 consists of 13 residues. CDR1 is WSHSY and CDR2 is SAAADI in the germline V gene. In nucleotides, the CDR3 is TGCGCCAGCAGGGGACCTCTGAACACTGAAGCTTTCTTT. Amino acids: CASRGPLNTEAFF.

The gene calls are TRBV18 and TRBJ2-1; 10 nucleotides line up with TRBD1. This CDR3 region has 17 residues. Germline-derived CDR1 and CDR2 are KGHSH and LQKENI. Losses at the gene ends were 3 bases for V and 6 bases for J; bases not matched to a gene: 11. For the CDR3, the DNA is TGTGCCAGCTCACCCGTACACCTGGACAGGGGGTCCAATGAGCAGTTCTTC. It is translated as CASSPVHLDRGSNEQFF.

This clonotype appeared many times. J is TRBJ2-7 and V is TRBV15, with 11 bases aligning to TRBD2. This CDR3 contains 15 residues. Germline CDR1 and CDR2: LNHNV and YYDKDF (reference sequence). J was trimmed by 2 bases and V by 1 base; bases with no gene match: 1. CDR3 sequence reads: CATSRVAGGPYEQYF. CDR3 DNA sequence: TGTGCCACCAGCAGAGTAGCGGGAGGGCCCTACGAGCAGTACTTC.

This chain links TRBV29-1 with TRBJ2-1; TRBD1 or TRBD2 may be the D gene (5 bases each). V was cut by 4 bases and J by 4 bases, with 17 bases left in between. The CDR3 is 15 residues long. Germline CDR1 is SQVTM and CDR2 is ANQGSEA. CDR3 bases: TGCAGCGTTGGTCGGCCCGGGACCGTTTACAATGAGCAGTTCTTC. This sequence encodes CSVGRPGTVYNEQFF.

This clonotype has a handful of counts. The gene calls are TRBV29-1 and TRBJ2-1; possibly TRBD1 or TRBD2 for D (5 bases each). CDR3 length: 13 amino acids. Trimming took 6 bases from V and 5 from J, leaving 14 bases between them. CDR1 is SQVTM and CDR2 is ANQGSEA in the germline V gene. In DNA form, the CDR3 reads TGCAGCGTGTGGGGACGGGCGGACAATGAGCAGTTCTTC. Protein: CSVWGRADNEQFF.

The CDR3 loop reads CASTLLGSHSGANVLTF. CDR3 DNA sequence: TGTGCCAGCACCCTTCTGGGCTCCCACTCTGGGGCCAACGTCCTGACTTTC. This chain connects TRBV12-3 or TRBV12-4 to TRBJ2-6, with unresolved D. The CDR3 spans 17 residues. Trimming pared 7 bases from V and 0 bases from J, leaving 16 bases between.

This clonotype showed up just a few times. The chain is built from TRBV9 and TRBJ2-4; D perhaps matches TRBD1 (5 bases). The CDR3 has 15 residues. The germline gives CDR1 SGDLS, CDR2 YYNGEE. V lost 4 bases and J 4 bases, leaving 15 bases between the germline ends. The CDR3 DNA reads TGTGCCAGCAGCCCATCGTCGACAGAGAAAAACATTCAGTACTTC. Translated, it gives CASSPSSTEKNIQYF.

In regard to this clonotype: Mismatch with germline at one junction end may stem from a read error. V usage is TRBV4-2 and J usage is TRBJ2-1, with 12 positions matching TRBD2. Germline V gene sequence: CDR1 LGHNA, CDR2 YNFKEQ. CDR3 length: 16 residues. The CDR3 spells CAGSQGASGRAGEQFF. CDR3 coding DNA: TGTGCCGGCAGCCAAGGGGCTAGCGGGAGGGCAGGGGAGCAGTTCTTC.

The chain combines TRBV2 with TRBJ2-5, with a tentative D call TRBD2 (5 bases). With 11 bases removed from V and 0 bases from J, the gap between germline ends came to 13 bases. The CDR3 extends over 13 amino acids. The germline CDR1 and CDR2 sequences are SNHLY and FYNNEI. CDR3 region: CAGSTGYQETQYF. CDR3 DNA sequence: TGTGCCGGGTCAACGGGGTACCAAGAGACCCAGTACTTC. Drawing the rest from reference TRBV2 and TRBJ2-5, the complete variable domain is EPEVTQTPSHQVTQMGQEVILRCVPISNHLYFYWYRQILGQKVEFLVSFYNNEISEKSEIFDDQFSVERPDGSNFTLKIRSTKLEDSAMYFCAGSTGYQETQYFGPGTRLLVL.

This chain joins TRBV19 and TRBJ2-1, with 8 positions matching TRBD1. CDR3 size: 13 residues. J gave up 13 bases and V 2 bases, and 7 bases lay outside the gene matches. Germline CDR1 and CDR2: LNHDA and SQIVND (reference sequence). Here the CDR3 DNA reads TGTGCCAGTAGTATAATTCCGGGACAGGCACAGTTCTTC. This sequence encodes CASSIIPGQAQFF.

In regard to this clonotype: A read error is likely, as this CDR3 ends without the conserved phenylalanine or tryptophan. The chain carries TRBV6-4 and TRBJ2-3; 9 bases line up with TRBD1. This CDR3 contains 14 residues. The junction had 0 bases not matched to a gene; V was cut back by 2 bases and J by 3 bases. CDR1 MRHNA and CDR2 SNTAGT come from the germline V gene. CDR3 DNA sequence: TGTGCCAGCAGTGACGGACAGGGGACAGATACGCAGTATTGT. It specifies CASSDGQGTDTQYC.

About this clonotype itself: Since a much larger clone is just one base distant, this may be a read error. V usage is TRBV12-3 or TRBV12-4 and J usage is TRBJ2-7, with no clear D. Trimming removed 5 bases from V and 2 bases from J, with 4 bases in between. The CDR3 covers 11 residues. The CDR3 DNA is TGTGCCAGCAGTGCCACCTACGAGCAGTACTTC. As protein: CASSATYEQYF.

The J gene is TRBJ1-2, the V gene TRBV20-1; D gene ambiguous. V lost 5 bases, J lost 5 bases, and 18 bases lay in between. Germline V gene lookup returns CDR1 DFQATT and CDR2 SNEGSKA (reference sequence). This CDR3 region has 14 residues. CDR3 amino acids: CSAPPFRKNYGYTF. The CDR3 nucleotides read TGCAGTGCTCCCCCGTTCAGGAAAAATTATGGCTACACCTTC.

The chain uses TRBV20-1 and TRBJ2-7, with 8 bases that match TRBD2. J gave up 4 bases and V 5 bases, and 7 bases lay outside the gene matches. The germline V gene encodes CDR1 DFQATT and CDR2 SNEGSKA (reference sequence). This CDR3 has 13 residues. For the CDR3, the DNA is TGCAGTGCTCCACCAGCGGGAGCGTACGAGCAGTACTTC. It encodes CSAPPAGAYEQYF.